The 2 T cell receptor beta chains below come from one sample, sequenced in a study of siplizumab effects on memory and regulatory T cells. The method was immunoSEQ multiplex PCR; TCRdb's version includes in-frame clones alone and lacks a portion of them. The sample has around 100,000 clones, around 90% seen once. The sequencing sample was made of non-Treg CD4+ T cells sorted from blood. Receptors originate from a human donor in good health.

The chain recombines TRBV7-6 with TRBJ2-2; tentatively, D is TRBD2 (5 bases). The CDR3 length is 16 residues. CDR1 is SGHVS, CDR2 FNYEAQ, per germline. Trimming shortened V by 1 base and J by 4 bases, and 13 bases separated the two germline ends. This chain's CDR3 is CASSLETRGITGELFF. The DNA of the CDR3 is TGTGCCAGCAGCTTAGAGACCCGGGGTATCACCGGGGAGCTGTTTTTT.

The J gene is TRBJ2-2, the V gene TRBV2; 8 nucleotides match TRBD2. The CDR3 has 15 residues. Germline V gene data show CDR1 as SNHLY and CDR2 as FYNNEI. V shed 6 bases and J 7 bases; nucleotides not matched to a gene: 10. CDR3 sequence reads: CASRESGGQIGELFF. The CDR3 DNA sequence: TGTGCCAGCAGGGAGAGCGGGGGCCAAATCGGGGAGCTGTTTTTT.